This record looks at one T cell receptor (beta chain) sequence and its context. Its target is unknown. This sample was taken from a study of a mutant IDH1 vaccine in newly diagnosed glioma. At the level of the study: Treated individuals were about 60% male and 37.5% female, averaging about 40 years of age. V12 took place at week 35, and V13 at week 47.

Produced via immunoSEQ multiplex PCR; TCRdb's table is partial and in-frame only. The table includes over 45,000 clones, 85% to 95% detected once. Germline V gives CDR1 MNHNS, CDR2 SASEGT. Losses at the gene ends were 8 bases for V and 0 bases for J; bases not matched to a gene: 4. The CDR3 totals 13 residues. Study outcomes and limitations: Pseudoprogression appeared unlinked to shifts in leading peripheral T cell clonotypes.

Time point of the sample: week 35, safety follow-up. Vaccine doses each comprised 300 ug of mutant IDH1 20-mer peptide, with topical imiquimod. The chain employs TRBV6-1 and TRBJ2-7; 7 bases are a match to TRBD2. This material consisted of PBMCs, taken from a glioma patient whose treatment included an IDH1 peptide vaccine. The receptor's source is a man aged 50-59 years with glioma. The CDR3 sequence is CASLGTTSYEQYF. CDR3 sequence (DNA): TGTGCCAGCCTCGGGACTACCTCCTACGAGCAGTACTTC.